These T cell receptor beta chains were read from a single sample in a study of T-cell memory formation after mild COVID-19. TCRdb re-derived calls from the 5' RACE reads in MiXCR, one entry per CDR3 protein. The table has some 450,000 distinct CDR3 sequences, around 20% seen once. Sequenced input: PBMCs or a T cell subset sorted from them (not recorded which). All receptors derive from an adult woman who had mild COVID-19 (a few samples of this study predate the infection). Cell type and time point are not known. Both conserved end residues are part of each CDR3. The D gene is left open where the match is weak. Rows may omit the clone size; those that give it use once, few, many or a size class.

D	J	size	V	DNA	CDR3
.	TRBJ2-4	.	TRBV20-1	TGCAGTGCTCCAGCCCCGATAGCCAAAAACATTCAGTACTTC	CSAPAPIAKNIQYF
.	TRBJ2-1	.	TRBV2	TGTGCCAGCAGTGAAAACTGGCGGGGTGAGCAGTTCTTC	CASSENWRGEQFF
TRBD1	TRBJ1-1	.	TRBV12-3/TRBV12-4	TGTGCCAGCAGTTCAGGGGGACAGTTGAACACTGAAGCTTTCTTT	CASSSGGQLNTEAFF
.	TRBJ1-4	few	TRBV14	TGTGCCAGCAGCAGGAGAGGTGAAAAACTGTTTTTT	CASSRRGEKLFF
.	TRBJ1-2	.	TRBV12-3/TRBV12-4	TGTGCCAGCAGGGCTAGAGGGGGGAGCTATGGCTACACCTTC	CASRARGGSYGYTF
.	TRBJ2-2	few	TRBV2	TGTGCCAGCAGTGAAGCGGGGGGCGAGAACACCGGGGAGCTGTTTTTT	CASSEAGGENTGELFF
TRBD2	TRBJ2-7	.	TRBV11-2	TGTGCCAGCAGCCGGACTAGCGGGGGTAGATACGAGCAGTACTTC	CASSRTSGGRYEQYF
TRBD1	TRBJ2-6	few	TRBV7-8	TGTGCCAGCAGCTCCGACAGGGCTGGGGCCAACGTCCTGACTTTC	CASSSDRAGANVLTF
TRBD1	TRBJ2-5	few	TRBV27	TGTGCCAGCAGTTTCAACAGGGGTCAAGAGACCCAGTACTTC	CASSFNRGQETQYF
TRBD2	TRBJ2-7	many	TRBV6-2/TRBV6-3	TGTGCCAGCAGTTCTCTAGGACTAGCGGGGGTATCCTACGAGCAGTACTTC	CASSSLGLAGVSYEQYF
.	TRBJ2-7	.	TRBV7-9	TGTGCCAGCAGCCTCGGTTCATTACGTTGGGTTGGCGAGCAGTACTTC	CASSLGSLRWVGEQYF
.	TRBJ1-1	.	TRBV19	TGTGCCAGTAGTCCGACCGCGGGTCTGAACACTGAAGCTTTCTTT	CASSPTAGLNTEAFF
TRBD2	TRBJ2-7	few	TRBV11-2	TGTGCCAGCAGCTTAGGGGGACTAGCGGGAGCGGACGAGCAGTACTTC	CASSLGGLAGADEQYF
TRBD2	TRBJ2-1	once	TRBV7-3	TGTGCCAGCAGCTTAGAAGTCCTTGCGGGAGGAACAGTCAATGAGCAGTTCTTC	CASSLEVLAGGTVNEQFF
.	TRBJ2-2	few	TRBV29-1	TGCAGCGTGGACCAGGGAGGAGGGAACACCGGGGAGCTGTTTTTT	CSVDQGGGNTGELFF
.	TRBJ1-5	.	TRBV10-3	TGTGCCATCAGTGAGCAGGGAAATCAGCCCCAGCATTTT	CAISEQGNQPQHF
TRBD1	TRBJ2-7	.	TRBV7-6	TGTGCCAGCAGCTTCGGACAGGGCCTCTCCTACGAGCAGTACTTC	CASSFGQGLSYEQYF
.	TRBJ1-2	.	TRBV7-8	TGTGCCAGCAGCTTCTCGAGGACAGCGGACACCTTC	CASSFSRTADTF
TRBD1	TRBJ1-3	.	TRBV5-1	TGCGCCAGCAGCTTCGACAGGGTGGATGGAAACACCATATATTTT	CASSFDRVDGNTIYF
.	TRBJ1-1	.	TRBV9	TGTGCCAGCAGCGTATCGACCGACTCGAACACTGAAGCTTTCTTT	CASSVSTDSNTEAFF
.	TRBJ2-3	few	TRBV7-2	TGTGCCAGCAGCTTAGTAGGCAGTCCCACAGATACGCAGTATTTT	CASSLVGSPTDTQYF
TRBD1	TRBJ2-3	.	TRBV29-1	TGCAGCGTACTCATGGGACAGGACACAGATACGCAGTATTTT	CSVLMGQDTDTQYF
.	TRBJ1-1	.	TRBV9	TGTGCCAGCAGCGTAGACGGGACGGTGAACACTGAAGCTTTCTTT	CASSVDGTVNTEAFF
.	TRBJ1-1	few	TRBV5-1	TGCGCCAGCAGCTATGGGCAGTCCATGAACACTGAAGCTTTCTTT	CASSYGQSMNTEAFF
.	TRBJ2-7	.	TRBV7-2	TGTGCCAGCAGCTTAGGACTACACGAGCAGTACTTC	CASSLGLHEQYF
TRBD2	TRBJ2-5	few	TRBV15	TGTGCCACCAGCAGAGTGCGTCTAGCGGGAGTTCAATGGCAGACCCAGTACTTC	CATSRVRLAGVQWQTQYF
.	TRBJ2-1	few	TRBV5-1	TGCGCCAGCAGCTTGATGGGGATGAGCTCCTACAATGAGCAGTTCTTC	CASSLMGMSSYNEQFF
.	TRBJ1-1	.	TRBV29-1	TGCAGCGTTGAGATCCGTACTGAAGCTTTCTTT	CSVEIRTEAFF
.	TRBJ2-1	few	TRBV12-3/TRBV12-4	TGTGCCAGCAGTGACCGGGACCAACGTTACAATGAGCAGTTCTTC	CASSDRDQRYNEQFF
.	TRBJ2-4	many	TRBV4-1	TGCGCCAGCAGCCAAGACTGGGGAGTAGCCAAAAACATTCAGTACTTC	CASSQDWGVAKNIQYF
.	TRBJ2-7	once	TRBV24-1	TGTGCCACCAGTGATTTGGAGGGCAGGGAGCAGTACTTC	CATSDLEGREQYF
.	TRBJ2-5	few	TRBV12-3/TRBV12-4	TGTGCCAGCAGTTTGGGCCAGGGAAGCGAGACCCAGTACTTC	CASSLGQGSETQYF
.	TRBJ2-3	.	TRBV15	TGTGCCACCAGCAGAGGATCACCGGGTACGCAGTATTTT	CATSRGSPGTQYF
TRBD2	TRBJ2-5	.	TRBV9	TGTGCCAGCAGCGTCGGGGGGGCCCCGCAAGAGACCCAGTACTTC	CASSVGGAPQETQYF
TRBD2	TRBJ2-3	few	TRBV7-2	TGTGCCAGCAGCCCTAGCGGACCCAGGGCAGATACGCAGTATTTT	CASSPSGPRADTQYF
.	TRBJ1-2	few	TRBV11-2	TGTGCCAGCAGCTCAGGGGTGGTAGGGCCGCCTCCCTATGGCTACACCTTC	CASSSGVVGPPPYGYTF
.	TRBJ2-7	.	TRBV7-2	TGTGCCAGCGGGTCAATCGGGCGGGATTCCTACGAGCAGTACTTC	CASGSIGRDSYEQYF
.	TRBJ2-3	.	TRBV7-3	TGTGCCAGCAGCCCATCGGCGGCTAGCACAGATACGCAGTATTTT	CASSPSAASTDTQYF
.	TRBJ2-7	.	TRBV30	TGTGCCTGGACCCCGTCAGGACAGAGTTTAAGCTCCTACGAGCAGTACTTC	CAWTPSGQSLSSYEQYF
.	TRBJ1-3	.	TRBV5-1	TGCGCCAGCAGCTTTACAGGGTTTGGAAACACCATATATTTT	CASSFTGFGNTIYF
.	TRBJ2-5	.	TRBV12-3/TRBV12-4	TGTGCCAGCAGCCCTACTCGCGGGGGCCTTCAAGAGACCCAGTACTTC	CASSPTRGGLQETQYF
TRBD1	TRBJ2-7	few	TRBV30	TGTGCCTGGAGAACCCCCACAGGGGCGCTTGCCGAGCAGTACTTC	CAWRTPTGALAEQYF
.	TRBJ2-7	few	TRBV4-1	TGCGCCAGCAGCCAAGTGCCGGGACCCGGTTTTCGGTCCGAGCAGTACTTC	CASSQVPGPGFRSEQYF
.	TRBJ2-3	.	TRBV12-3/TRBV12-4	TGTGCCAGCAATCCCCCCCGGGGGCGGACGAGTGGAGATACGCAGTATTTT	CASNPPRGRTSGDTQYF
.	TRBJ1-1	few	TRBV7-2	TGTGCCAGCAGCCCTTCCGTGGGGGCTGGCACTGAAGCTTTCTTT	CASSPSVGAGTEAFF
TRBD1	TRBJ1-1	.	TRBV19	TGTGCCAGTACCCCAGGGGGGGCCCGGGGGAAGCGAGCTTTCTTT	CASTPGGARGKRAFF
TRBD1	TRBJ2-7	.	TRBV9	TGTGCCAGCAGCGCCCTCGACAGGGGCTACGAGCAGTACTTC	CASSALDRGYEQYF
TRBD2	TRBJ2-2	.	TRBV7-2	TGTGCCAGCAGCTTGAGCGGGGAGGCACTCACCGGGGAGCTGTTTTTT	CASSLSGEALTGELFF
TRBD1	TRBJ1-1	.	TRBV3-1	TGTGCCAGCAGCCAAGATTGGGACAGGGAAAAGGGAGCTTTCTTT	CASSQDWDREKGAFF
TRBD1	TRBJ1-1	few	TRBV7-2	TGTGCCAGCAGCTGGACAGGGAGGACTGAAGCTTTCTTT	CASSWTGRTEAFF
.	TRBJ2-5	.	TRBV5-1	TGCGCCAGCAGCTTGGAGGCTAGCCGAAATCTCCAAGAGACCCAGTACTTC	CASSLEASRNLQETQYF